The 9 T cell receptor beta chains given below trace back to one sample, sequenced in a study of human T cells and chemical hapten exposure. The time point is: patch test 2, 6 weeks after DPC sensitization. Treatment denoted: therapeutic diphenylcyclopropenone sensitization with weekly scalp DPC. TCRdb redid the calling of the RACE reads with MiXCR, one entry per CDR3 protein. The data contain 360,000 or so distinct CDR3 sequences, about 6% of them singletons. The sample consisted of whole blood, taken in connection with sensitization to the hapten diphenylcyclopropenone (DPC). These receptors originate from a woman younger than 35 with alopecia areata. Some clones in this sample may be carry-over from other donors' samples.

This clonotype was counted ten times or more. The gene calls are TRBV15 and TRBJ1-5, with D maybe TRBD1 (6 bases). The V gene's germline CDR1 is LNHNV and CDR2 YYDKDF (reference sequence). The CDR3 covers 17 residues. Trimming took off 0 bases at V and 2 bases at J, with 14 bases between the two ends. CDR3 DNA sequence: TGTGCCACCAGCAGAGATGGGGGTCACAGGGGCAATCAGCCCCAGCATTTT. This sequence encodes CATSRDGGHRGNQPQHF.

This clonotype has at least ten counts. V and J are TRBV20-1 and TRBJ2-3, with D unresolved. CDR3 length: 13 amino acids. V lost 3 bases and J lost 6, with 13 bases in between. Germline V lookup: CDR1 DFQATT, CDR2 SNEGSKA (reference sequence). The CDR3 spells CSASWTLKDTQYF. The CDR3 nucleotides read TGCAGTGCTAGCTGGACCCTGAAGGATACGCAGTATTTT.

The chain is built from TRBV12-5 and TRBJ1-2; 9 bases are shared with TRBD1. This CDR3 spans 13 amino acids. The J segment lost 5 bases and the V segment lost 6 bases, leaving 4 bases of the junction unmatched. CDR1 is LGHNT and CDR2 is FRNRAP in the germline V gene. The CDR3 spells CASGLDRGYGYTF. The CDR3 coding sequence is TGTGCTAGTGGCCTGGACAGGGGATATGGCTACACCTTC.

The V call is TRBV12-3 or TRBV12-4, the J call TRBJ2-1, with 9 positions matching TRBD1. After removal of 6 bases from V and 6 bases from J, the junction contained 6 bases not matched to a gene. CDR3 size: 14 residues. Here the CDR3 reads CASRGTGTGNEQFF. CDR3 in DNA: TGTGCCAGCAGGGGGACAGGGACGGGCAATGAGCAGTTCTTC.

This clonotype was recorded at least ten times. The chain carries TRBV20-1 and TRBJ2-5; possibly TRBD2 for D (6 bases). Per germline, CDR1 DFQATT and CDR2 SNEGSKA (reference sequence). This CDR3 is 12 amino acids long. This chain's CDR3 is CGGTDDQETQYF. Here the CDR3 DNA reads TGCGGCGGGACTGACGACCAAGAGACCCAGTACTTC.

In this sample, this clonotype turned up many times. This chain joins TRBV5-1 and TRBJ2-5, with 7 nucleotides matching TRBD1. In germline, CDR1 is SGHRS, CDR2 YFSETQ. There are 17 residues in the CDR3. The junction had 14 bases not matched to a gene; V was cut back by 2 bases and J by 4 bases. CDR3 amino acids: CASSFINKQGMRETQYF. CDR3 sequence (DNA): TGCGCCAGCAGCTTCATCAATAAACAGGGGATGCGAGAGACCCAGTACTTC.

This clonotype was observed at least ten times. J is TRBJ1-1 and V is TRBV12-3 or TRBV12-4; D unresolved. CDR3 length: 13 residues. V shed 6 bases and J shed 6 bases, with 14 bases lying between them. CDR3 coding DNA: TGTGCCAGCAGGCCCTGGGCAAGGTCTGAAGCTTTCTTT. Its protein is CASRPWARSEAFF.

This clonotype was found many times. CDR3 sequence: CASGLTYSGGGNQPQHF. The DNA for the CDR3 is TGTGCTAGTGGTTTGACTTATTCGGGGGGAGGCAATCAGCCCCAGCATTTT. The chain has TRBV12-5 and TRBJ1-5; D possibly corresponds to TRBD1 (5 bases). This CDR3 region has 17 residues. The germline V gene encodes CDR1 LGHNT and CDR2 FRNRAP. V was pared by 2 bases and J by 2 bases, with 16 bases between. Full variable domain (outside the CDR3, taken from reference TRBV12-5 and TRBJ1-5): DARVTQTPRHKVTEMGQEVTMRCQPILGHNTVFWYRQTMMQGLELLAYFRNRAPLDDSGMPKDRFSAEMPDATLATLKIQPSEPRDSAVYFCASGLTYSGGGNQPQHFGDGTRLSIL.

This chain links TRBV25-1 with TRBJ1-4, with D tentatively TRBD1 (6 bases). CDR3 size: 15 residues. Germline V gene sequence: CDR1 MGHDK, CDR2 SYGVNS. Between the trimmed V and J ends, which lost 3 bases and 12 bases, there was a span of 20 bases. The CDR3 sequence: CASSDTGQTTDQLFF. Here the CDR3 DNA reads TGTGCCAGCAGTGACACAGGGCAGACCACCGATCAACTGTTTTTT.